This TCR beta chain came from a study of CXCR3-negative and CXCR3-positive naive CD8 T cells. Preparation of TRB cDNA libraries relied on 5' RACE carrying UMI labels. TCRdb re-called the 5' RACE reads; every CDR3 protein appears as one record, without DNA. Found here are over 55,000 distinct CDR3 sequences; the top ten clones hold approximately 4.4%. On this clonotype: Its antigen is currently unknown.

Broader study findings: The study found more hydrophobic TRB CDR3s in CXCR3-positive naive cells than in CXCR3-negative naive cells. Freshly isolated PBMCs were used in most assays, given partial CXCR3 loss after freezing.

Sequences were obtained from naive CXCR3+ CD8+ T cells from blood. As to subset: CD45RO-CCR7+CD27+CD95- naive CD8+ T cells expressing CXCR3 (TNR3+). The clonotype was recovered from a human donor in good health. Some clones in this sample may be carry-over from other donors' samples.

The CDR3 sequence is CASSQGGGLNEQYF. V gene TRBV3-1 combines with J gene TRBJ2-7; TCRdb selects TRBD1, and the lack of DNA leaves this call unchecked. This CDR3 spans 14 amino acids. The germline V gene has CDR1 LGHDT and CDR2 YNNKEL (reference sequence).